Below, one TCR beta chain is given with its context. Its specific antigen is unknown. No base-level quality is on record; no much larger clone is a single base apart. Trimming takes 1 base from V and 1 base from J, and the germline ends sit 4 bases apart. Including cysteine and phenylalanine, the CDR3 has 13 amino acids. Only the CDR3 portion is preserved as DNA: 39 bases, with reading frame beginning at the first base. This sample is part of a study of T cell responses to AZD1222 COVID-19 vaccine (dated by TCRdb to the early 2020s). Broadly, across the study: AZD1222 recipients given second doses at about 4 weeks or at about 12 weeks were pooled, since spike-specific TCR depth and breadth were not found to differ between the two schedules. TCR sequencing was performed for 230 to 250 trial participants, of whom roughly 200 were given two doses of AZD1222 and some 26 were given two doses of MenACWY control vaccine. Enrollment into the trials was organized by age into subgroups of 18-55, 56-69 and 70-plus years, and those subgroups contained roughly 140, 27 and 60 TCR-sequenced participants, respectively.

The sample's time point label is to be understood as: baseline before first vaccination. Vaccinee samples were obtained from the UK trials COV001 and COV002, which included a single-blind randomized controlled phase 2/3 trial of AZD1222 (ChAdOx1 nCoV-19) in healthy adults. For TCRbeta chain sequencing, PBMC samples from trial participants were taken at day 0 and at day 28 after the second dose. The CDR3 regions of human TCRbeta chains were analyzed by immunosequencing. On the study's bioinformatics: Repertoire TCRs were matched against a reference library of SARS-CoV-2-specific TCRs generated with the MIRA antigen-specificity platform. Breadth was defined as the fraction of unique TCRs that were SARS-CoV-2-associated, and depth was defined as the fraction of total T cells that were SARS-CoV-2-associated. Using the MIRA data, every spike-specific TCR was mapped to the spike region that the TCR reacted to and assigned to either a CD4 or a CD8 class. Log10-transformed breadth and depth values were compared by one-way ANOVA with Sidak's multiple comparisons tests. The table was pulled from immuneACCESS by TCRdb, which kept in-frame rearrangements only. Such tables lose some clones; where checked, under half of the loss comes from unresolved V genes, and the rest has no known cause. V, J and clone size are taken as reported in that table, and D and trimming were inferred from the DNA itself. The sample table records about 55,000 clones; roughly 90% of these occur just once. Around 2% of the sample belongs to the ten largest clones.

Summary of the overall study and its limitations: After two AZD1222 doses, both the breadth and the depth of spike-specific TCRs were significantly higher than at day 0 and than in MenACWY recipients. Reportedly, almost half of the unique spike-specific TCRs recognized epitopes lying outside the regions that are mutated in the B.1.351 and B.1.1.7 variants. Conclusions about previously exposed vaccinees were limited because only five to seven AZD1222 recipients were SARS-CoV-2 seropositive at baseline. Vaccine-associated CD4 TCRs spanned the whole spike protein, with dominant responses in regions 160-218 and 743-854. The 56-69-year group was small, and its depth increase did not reach significance, likely because of low power. Because no samples from the day 14 peak response were available, repertoires could be characterized only after the peak T cell response. Participants were mostly white British and included more females than males, and it was suggested by the authors that clonal diversity may have been underestimated.

The sequence derives from an adult in good health. The chain uses TRBV12-3 or TRBV12-4 and TRBJ2-5, with no reliable assignment of the D segment. The material was peripheral blood, obtained on day 0 of AZD1222 vaccination. The sequenced DNA: TGTGCCAGCAGTTTAGGGGGCCAAGAGACCCAGTACTTC. The resulting protein is CASSLGGQETQYF.